The sequence of this TCR beta chain was determined in a study of cytomegalovirus exposure and HLA in healthy donors. General study points: V- and J-gene trimming in TCR beta was tied to a missense DCLRE1C variant by an analysis performed later. A few V segments could not be told apart, such as TRBV6-2 and TRBV6-3, and were left out. Prediction of most subjects' HLA-A and HLA-B alleles by TCR beta sequences was reportedly accurate. Another analysis was done later, and it associated 16,951 TCR beta sequences with HLA alleles at 0.05 false discovery rate.

Concerning this clone: What it binds is not known.

CDR1 and CDR2 (germline): SGHRS, YFSETQ. V was clipped by 0 bases and J by 2 bases; unmatched bases: 10. CDR3 length: 19 amino acids. The PCR made use of 60 Vbeta and 13 Jbeta primers. Using immunoSEQ multiplex PCR, the repertoire was profiled, and TCRdb retains in-frame clones only, with some absent. The repertoire includes some 60,000 clones, under 80% of them detected once, and around 5% sits in the top ten. The chain joins TRBV5-1 to TRBJ1-4; 10 bases are a match to TRBD1. The material sequenced was PBMCs. The sequence derives from a woman in her thirties in good health and CMV-seronegative. The CDR3 region is CASSLGGQGFLTTNEKLFF. For the CDR3, the DNA is TGCGCCAGCAGCTTGGGGGGACAGGGGTTTTTGACTACTAATGAAAAACTGTTTTTT.